These 6 T cell receptor beta chains were all obtained from the same sample, sequenced in a study of beta chain features in type 1 diabetes. The whole isolated RNA underwent reverse transcription, so sequencing captured expressed TCRB transcripts. Clones were read by immunoSEQ multiplex PCR, and TCRdb kept only the in-frame ones, dropping some. Seen here are 150,000 to 180,000 clones, 7.5% to 10% observed once, and the top ten hold 0.65%. Sequenced: central memory CD4+ T cells from blood. These receptors were collected from a young man in good health.

In this sample, this clone turned up a few times. This rearrangement joins TRBV27 to TRBJ2-7, with D uncertain. The CDR3 loop spans 13 amino acids. Germline CDR1 reads MNHEY; CDR2 reads SMNVEV (reference sequence). V gave up 3 bases and J gave up 2 bases, with 8 bases separating them. CDR3 in amino acids: CASSLKRAYEQYF. CDR3 sequence (DNA): TGTGCCAGCAGTTTGAAGCGTGCCTACGAGCAGTACTTC.

This clone ranks as medium-sized (0.01 to 0.1%). The DNA for the CDR3 is TGCAGTGCTCCCAGGGGGAACATTCAGTACTTC. It translates to CSAPRGNIQYF. V usage is TRBV20-1 and J usage is TRBJ2-4, with 7 positions matching TRBD1. Germline-derived CDR1 and CDR2 are DFQATT and SNEGSKA (reference sequence). This CDR3 contains 11 residues. V dropped 5 bases and J dropped 7; count of bases not matched to a gene: 2.

This sequence joins TRBV30 and TRBJ1-3; D perhaps matches TRBD1 (6 bases). With 5 bases removed from V and 0 bases from J, the gap between germline ends came to 14 bases. Germline assignment: CDR1 GTSNPN and CDR2 SVGIG (reference sequence). There are 15 residues in the CDR3. The CDR3 DNA sequence: TGTGCCTGGGGGGGCAGCTCTCCCTCTGGAAACACCATATATTTT. Residues: CAWGGSSPSGNTIYF.

This chain uses TRBV5-1 with TRBJ2-6, with TRBD2 identical over 14 bases. This CDR3 spans 18 amino acids. With 4 bases clipped from V and 1 base from J, the junction kept 4 bases outside the gene matches. The V gene's germline CDR1 is SGHRS and CDR2 YFSETQ. The CDR3 coding sequence is TGCGCCAGCAGCCTACGGACTAGCGGGGGGTCTGGGGCCAACGTCCTGACTTTC. Translating gives CASSLRTSGGSGANVLTF.

This clone has just a few counts. This chain uses TRBV14 with TRBJ1-4; TRBD1 matches at 7 bases. The V and J ends lost 4 bases and 7 bases, in that order; junction bases with no gene match: 6. The CDR3 runs 14 residues. Germline lookup yields CDR1 SGHDN and CDR2 FVKESK. The CDR3 spells CASSPRQGTEKLFF. The CDR3 DNA sequence: TGTGCCAGCAGCCCACGACAGGGTACTGAAAAACTGTTTTTT.

This sequence joins TRBV5-1 and TRBJ1-1; unclear D gene. Germline CDR1 SGHRS, CDR2 YFSETQ. Trimming removed 0 bases from V and 0 bases from J, with 9 bases in between. The CDR3 spans 15 residues. The CDR3 nucleotides read TGCGCCAGCAGCTTGGCCCAGGTCATGAACACTGAAGCTTTCTTT. It translates to CASSLAQVMNTEAFF.